The clone carrying this T cell receptor (beta chain) was observed a handful of times. V was clipped by 6 bases and J by 4 bases, with 11 bases between them. The germline CDR1 and CDR2 sequences are MNHNY and SVGAGI (reference sequence). The CDR3 is 13 amino acids. This entry is derived from a study of T cells after yellow fever vaccination. TCRdb reprocessed the 5' RACE reads with MiXCR, giving one entry per CDR3 protein. The table includes 300,000 to 350,000 distinct CDR3 sequences, 3% to 4.5% detected once. The sequenced sample was PBMCs, obtained 5 days after the yellow fever booster vaccination. V and J are TRBV6-6 and TRBJ2-3; no firm D call. The clonotype was recovered from a man between 18 and 35 years old who received the YFV17D yellow fever vaccine. CDR3 DNA: TGTGCCAGCAGCAGCAACCCGGCAGATACGCAGTATTTT. It yields the protein CASSSNPADTQYF.